One sample yielded the 21 T cell receptor beta chains listed below, sequenced in a study of a mutant IDH1 vaccine in newly diagnosed glioma. No antigens are known for them. Assay used: immunoSEQ multiplex PCR; TCRdb lists only in-frame clones, some missing. The sample has about 130,000 clones, around 80% seen once. The time point: week 11, during vaccination. Every vaccination contained 300 ug of the mutant IDH1 20-mer peptide and was paired with topical imiquimod. The sequencing used PBMCs, collected from a glioma patient whose treatment included an IDH1 peptide vaccine. The receptor set was obtained from a man aged 35 to 55 with glioma.

The chain combines TRBV25-1 with TRBJ1-4; D perhaps matches TRBD1 (6 bases). V was pared by 3 bases and J by 8 bases, with 13 bases between. The CDR3 spans 14 residues. CDR1 is MGHDK and CDR2 is SYGVNS in the germline V gene. CDR3 sequence: CASSDGGGREKLFF. CDR3 nucleotide sequence: TGTGCCAGCAGTGATGGCGGGGGGCGGGAAAAACTGTTTTTT.

The chain couples TRBV10-2 to TRBJ2-5; TRBD1 is a possible D gene (6 bases). Near its end, the DNA agrees better with TRBJ2-7, so the J call may be wrong. CDR3 length: 11 residues. Germline V gene sequence: CDR1 WSHSY, CDR2 SAAADI. Here the CDR3 reads CASAQGYEQYF. The CDR3 DNA reads as TGCGCCAGCGCACAGGGCTACGAGCAGTACTTC.

In DNA, the CDR3 is TGCGCCAGCAGCCAGGCTGAACAGCAAGAGACCCAGTACTTC. Its protein is CASSQAEQQETQYF. V usage is TRBV4-3 and J usage is TRBJ2-5; D gene uncertain. V was cut by 3 bases and J by 2 bases, with 10 bases left in between. This CDR3 spans 14 amino acids. The germline V gene has CDR1 LGHNA and CDR2 YSLEER.

The chain carries TRBV9 and TRBJ1-2; tentative D call: TRBD1 (5 bases). The CDR3 has 13 residues. The germline CDR1 and CDR2 sequences are SGDLS and YYNGEE. Deletions cut 2 bases from V and 2 bases from J, with 7 bases between. DNA of the CDR3: TGTGCCAGCAGCGTGGGGGAAAACTATGGCTACACCTTC. It yields the protein CASSVGENYGYTF.

This clone was seen a single time. The chain links TRBV7-2 to TRBJ2-3, with 7 bases matching TRBD2. The CDR3 length is 15 residues. From germline, CDR1 is SGHTA and CDR2 FQGNSA. The trim removed 1 base at V and 3 bases at J, leaving 4 bases unmatched. This chain's CDR3 is CASSLGDSGTDTQYF. The CDR3 nucleotides are TGTGCCAGCAGCTTAGGGGATAGCGGGACAGATACGCAGTATTTT. Filled out from reference TRBV7-2 and TRBJ2-3, the complete variable domain reads GAGVSQSPSNKVTEKGKDVELRCDPISGHTALYWYRQSLGQGLEFLIYFQGNSAPDKSGLPSDRFSAERTGGSVSTLTIQRTQQEDSAVYLCASSLGDSGTDTQYFGPGTRLTVL.

Only one count was recorded for this clone. This chain connects TRBV10-3 to TRBJ2-7; D remains ambiguous. CDR1 is ENHRY, CDR2 SYGVKD, per germline. The ends were cut back, 6 bases at V and 7 bases at J, with 13 bases in the middle. There are 12 residues in the CDR3. The CDR3 sequence is CAIRESLEEQYF. CDR3 DNA sequence: TGTGCCATCAGGGAGAGTTTGGAAGAGCAGTACTTC.

The chain has TRBV5-4 and TRBJ1-4, with 7 bases lining up with TRBD1. The CDR3 covers 14 residues. Germline-derived CDR1 and CDR2 are SGHNT and YYREEE (reference sequence). V was pared by 4 bases and J by 4 bases, with 4 bases of the junction left unmatched. The CDR3 spells CASSRTGLNEKLFF. The CDR3 DNA reads TGTGCCAGCAGCCGGACAGGTCTTAATGAAAAACTGTTTTTT.

DNA of the CDR3: TGCAGCGTTGGGGCACCTCTCTCCGAGCAGTACTTC. This gives the protein CSVGAPLSEQYF. This rearrangement joins TRBV29-1 to TRBJ2-7, with D uncertain. CDR1 is SQVTM, CDR2 ANQGSEA, per germline. Trimming took 4 bases from V and 6 from J, leaving 13 bases between them. The CDR3 runs 12 residues.

The rearrangement joins TRBV11-2 to TRBJ2-5, with a tentative D call TRBD1 (5 bases). Trimming cost V 2 bases and J 5 bases, with 15 bases left between them. CDR3 length: 15 residues. In germline, CDR1 is SGHAT, CDR2 FQNNGV. CDR3 sequence: CASSLMQGPSETQYF. In nucleotides, the CDR3 is TGTGCCAGCAGCTTAATGCAGGGTCCTTCGGAGACCCAGTACTTC.

This clone was seen once. The chain uses TRBV6-6 and TRBJ2-1; TRBD1 matches at 10 bases. Germline V lookup: CDR1 MNHNY, CDR2 SVGAGI (reference sequence). J was trimmed by 7 bases and V by 4 bases; bases with no gene match: 4. The CDR3 length is 14 residues. The CDR3 sequence is CASSFGTGVNEQFF. In nucleotides, the CDR3 is TGTGCCAGCAGTTTCGGGACAGGGGTAAATGAGCAGTTCTTC.

The rearrangement joins TRBV2 to TRBJ2-3, with 7 nucleotides matching TRBD1. Germline values: CDR1 SNHLY, CDR2 FYNNEI. This CDR3 is 14 amino acids long. Unmatched junction bases numbered 4, after V lost 4 bases and J lost 3 bases. This chain's CDR3 is CASSARGRTDTQYF. The CDR3 DNA reads as TGTGCCAGCAGTGCAAGGGGGCGGACAGATACGCAGTATTTT.

The V call is TRBV18, the J call TRBJ1-1; perhaps TRBD1 as D (6 bases). This CDR3 is 16 amino acids long. Germline V lookup: CDR1 KGHSH, CDR2 LQKENI. V was cut by 3 bases and J by 0 bases, with 14 bases left in between. In DNA form, the CDR3 reads TGTGCCAGCTCACCGACAACAGGGAACATGAACACTGAAGCTTTCTTT. Residues: CASSPTTGNMNTEAFF.

The CDR3 coding sequence is TGCGCCAGCAGCCAAGATTTGGCCCCAGATACGCAGTATTTT. Translated, it gives CASSQDLAPDTQYF. The chain recombines TRBV4-3 with TRBJ2-3; D gene uncertain. The CDR3 covers 14 residues. Trimming removed 0 bases at V and 4 bases at J, with 8 bases between. CDR1 is LGHNA, CDR2 YSLEER, per germline.

The chain combines TRBV27 with TRBJ1-5, with no clear D. From germline, CDR1 is MNHEY and CDR2 SMNVEV (reference sequence). V lost 5 bases, J lost 0 bases, and 8 bases lay in between. The CDR3 has 14 amino acids. The CDR3 region is CASSPHGSNQPQHF. The CDR3 DNA reads TGTGCCAGCAGTCCCCACGGTAGCAATCAGCCCCAGCATTTT.

The V gene is TRBV19, the J gene TRBJ2-3; 10 bases are a match to TRBD2. Germline assignment: CDR1 LNHDA and CDR2 SQIVND (reference sequence). This CDR3 comprises 15 residues. J was trimmed by 0 bases and V by 6 bases; bases with no gene match: 3. CDR3 coding DNA: TGTGCCAGTAGCAGCGGGGGGGCGAGCACAGATACGCAGTATTTT. It codes for CASSSGGASTDTQYF.

The chain couples TRBV10-2 to TRBJ1-3, with unresolved D. The ends were cut back, 2 bases at V and 1 base at J, with 15 bases in the middle. Per the germline V gene, CDR1 is WSHSY and CDR2 is SAAADI. CDR3 length: 17 residues. Written as DNA, the CDR3 is TGCGCCAGCAGTGAGAGGGTACGTGCCTATTCTGGAAACACCATATATTTT. Its protein product is CASSERVRAYSGNTIYF.

V usage is TRBV6-5 and J usage is TRBJ1-1, with D possibly being TRBD1 (5 bases). The germline V gene encodes CDR1 MNHEY and CDR2 SVGAGI. The CDR3 runs to 13 residues. The V and J ends lost 6 bases and 0 bases respectively, with 8 bases between them. The CDR3 loop is CASSGGMNTEAFF. CDR3 sequence (DNA): TGTGCCAGCAGCGGGGGGATGAACACTGAAGCTTTCTTT.

The V gene is TRBV11-2, the J gene TRBJ2-5, with D hard to call. The germline V gene has CDR1 SGHAT and CDR2 FQNNGV. V was cut by 3 bases and J by 1 base, with 9 bases left in between. This CDR3 region has 14 residues. The CDR3 spells CASSFPFRQETQYF. For the CDR3, the DNA is TGTGCCAGCAGCTTCCCATTTCGCCAAGAGACCCAGTACTTC.

This chain connects TRBV19 to TRBJ1-2; D is undetermined. CDR3 size: 11 residues. Trimming took off 3 bases at V and 6 bases at J, with 5 bases between the two ends. Per germline, CDR1 LNHDA and CDR2 SQIVND (reference sequence). CDR3 amino acids: CASSILDGYTF. CDR3 sequence (DNA): TGTGCCAGTAGTATTCTCGATGGCTACACCTTC.

This chain uses TRBV7-2 with TRBJ1-5, with 10 bases identical to TRBD1. The CDR3 length is 16 residues. Germline lookup yields CDR1 SGHTA and CDR2 FQGNSA. With 5 bases clipped from V and 1 base from J, the junction kept 5 bases outside the gene matches. The CDR3 reads CASSRRQGASNQPQHF. For the CDR3, the DNA is TGTGCCAGCAGCCGTAGACAGGGGGCGAGCAATCAGCCCCAGCATTTT.

V is TRBV27 and J is TRBJ1-2, with 8 bases that match TRBD1. CDR1 and CDR2 (germline): MNHEY, SMNVEV (reference sequence). J lost 4 bases, V lost 6 bases, and 4 bases had no gene match. The CDR3 length is 13 residues. The CDR3 region has the DNA TGTGCCAGCAGGACAGGGGCGGGCTATGGCTACACCTTC. It codes for CASRTGAGYGYTF.